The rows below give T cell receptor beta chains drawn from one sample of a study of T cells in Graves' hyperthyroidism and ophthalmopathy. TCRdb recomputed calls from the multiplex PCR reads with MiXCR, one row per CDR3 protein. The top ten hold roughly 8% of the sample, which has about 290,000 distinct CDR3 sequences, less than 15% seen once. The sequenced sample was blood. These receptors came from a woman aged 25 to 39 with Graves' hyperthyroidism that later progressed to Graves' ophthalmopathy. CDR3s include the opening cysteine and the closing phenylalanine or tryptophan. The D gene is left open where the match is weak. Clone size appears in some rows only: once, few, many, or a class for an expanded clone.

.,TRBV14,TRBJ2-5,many,CASSQAGETQYF,TGTGCCAGCAGCCAGGCGGGGGAGACCCAGTACTTC
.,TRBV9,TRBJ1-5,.,CASSVGAGANQPQHF,TGTGCCAGCAGCGTAGGGGCAGGAGCCAATCAGCCCCAGCATTTT
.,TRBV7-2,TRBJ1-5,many,CASSLAGGFNQPQHF,TGTGCCAGCAGCTTAGCCGGCGGATTCAATCAGCCCCAGCATTTT
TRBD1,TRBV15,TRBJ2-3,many,CATSSSPDRVSDTQYF,TGTGCCACCAGCAGCTCTCCGGACAGGGTCTCAGATACGCAGTATTTT
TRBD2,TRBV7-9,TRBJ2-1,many,CASSFKELASNEQFF,TGTGCCAGCAGCTTCAAAGAACTAGCGAGCAATGAGCAGTTCTTC
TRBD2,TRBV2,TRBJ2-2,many,CASSFIKREINTGELFF,TGTGCCAGCAGCTTTATCAAGCGGGAGATTAACACCGGGGAGCTGTTTTTT
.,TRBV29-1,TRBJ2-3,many,CSVEDPRRGTDTQYF,TGCAGCGTTGAAGATCCCCGACGGGGCACAGATACGCAGTATTTT
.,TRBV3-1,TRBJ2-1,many,CASSLKGPYNNEQFF,TGTGCCAGCAGCCTCAAGGGTCCGTATAACAATGAGCAGTTCTTC
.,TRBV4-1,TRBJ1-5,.,CASSQDNQGLQPQHF,TGCGCCAGCAGCCAAGATAATCAGGGCCTCCAGCCCCAGCATTTT
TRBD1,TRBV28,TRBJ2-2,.,CASEQGTATGELFF,TGTGCCAGTGAGCAAGGGACAGCGACCGGGGAGCTGTTTTTT
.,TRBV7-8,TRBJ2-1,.,CASSLAGLLSSYNEQFF,TGTGCCAGCAGCTTAGCGGGCCTACTTAGCTCCTACAATGAGCAGTTCTTC
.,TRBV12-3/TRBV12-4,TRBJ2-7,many,CASSPGGGSPHEQYF,TGTGCCAGCAGCCCCGGGGGCGGGAGCCCTCACGAGCAGTACTTC
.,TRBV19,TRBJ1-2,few,CASSIGLGPGYTF,TGTGCCAGTAGTATTGGTCTGGGCCCTGGCTACACCTTC
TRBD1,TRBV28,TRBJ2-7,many,CASNVAGQGPYEQYF,TGTGCCAGCAACGTCGCAGGACAGGGGCCCTACGAGCAGTACTTC
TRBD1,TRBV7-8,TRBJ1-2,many,CASSLARGNYGYTF,TGTGCCAGCAGCTTAGCCAGGGGGAACTATGGCTACACCTTC
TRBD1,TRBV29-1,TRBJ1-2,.,CSALGTAPNYGYTF,TGCAGCGCTTTAGGGACAGCGCCAAACTATGGCTACACCTTC
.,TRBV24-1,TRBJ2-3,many,CATSEGRPLTDTQYF,TGTGCCACCAGTGAGGGCAGGCCCCTCACAGATACGCAGTATTTT
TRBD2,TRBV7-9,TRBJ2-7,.,CASSSEASGMKEQYF,TGTGCCAGCAGCTCAGAGGCTAGCGGGATGAAGGAGCAGTACTTC
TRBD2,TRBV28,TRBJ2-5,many,CASLTSGGPNQETQYF,TGTGCCAGCCTTACCTCGGGGGGGCCCAACCAAGAGACCCAGTACTTC
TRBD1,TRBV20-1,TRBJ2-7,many,CSAIDRDQIYEQYF,TGCAGTGCTATCGACAGGGACCAAATATACGAGCAGTACTTC